This T cell receptor (beta chain) is drawn from a study of molecular identifiers for immune sequencing clone quantification. This clonotype was picked up a small number of times. The germline V gene encodes CDR1 SNHLY and CDR2 FYNNEI. Trimming left V 3 bases short and J 1 base short, with 9 bases between. The CDR3 extends over 14 amino acids. Bulk libraries came from a prior protocol with listed TCR primers. TCRdb reprocessed the PCR reads with MiXCR, giving one entry per CDR3 protein. The sample has 400,000 to 600,000 distinct CDR3 sequences; about a fifth are singletons. The clonotype was recovered from a human donor in good health. Some libraries in this study had Jurkat cell RNA spiked in. V and J are TRBV2 and TRBJ2-5; D is unclear. Sequenced input: naive CD8+ T cells from blood, with Jurkat cell RNA spiked in. This sample's subset: FACS-sorted CD8+CD4-CCR7+CD45RA+ naive T cells. The CDR3 DNA follows: TGTGCCAGCAGTGATATATCGTCCCAAGAGACCCAGTACTTC. This codes for CASSDISSQETQYF. The whole variable domain, remainder taken from reference TRBV2 and TRBJ2-5, is EPEVTQTPSHQVTQMGQEVILRCVPISNHLYFYWYRQILGQKVEFLVSFYNNEISEKSEIFDDQFSVERPDGSNFTLKIRSTKLEDSAMYFCASSDISSQETQYFGPGTRLLVL.